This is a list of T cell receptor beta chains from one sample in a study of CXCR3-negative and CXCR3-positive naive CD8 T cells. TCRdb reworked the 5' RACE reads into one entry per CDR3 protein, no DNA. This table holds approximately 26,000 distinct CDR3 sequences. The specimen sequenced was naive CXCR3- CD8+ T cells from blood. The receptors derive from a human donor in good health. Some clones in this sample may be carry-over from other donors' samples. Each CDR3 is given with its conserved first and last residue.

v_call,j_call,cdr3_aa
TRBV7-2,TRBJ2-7,CASSLGVGPTSYEQYF
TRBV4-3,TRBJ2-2,CASSQDRDNIPRSFTGELFF
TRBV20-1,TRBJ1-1,CSARGGEMTEAFF
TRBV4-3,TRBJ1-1,CASSQTETGATEAFF
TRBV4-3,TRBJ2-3,CASSQDPSGGPDTQYF
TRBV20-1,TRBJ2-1,CSATGSSGYNEQFF
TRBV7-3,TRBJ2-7,CASSLMLGGTYEQYF
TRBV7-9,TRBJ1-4,CASSLVFGGMNEKLFF
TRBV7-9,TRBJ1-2,CASSLSGTIRDGYTF
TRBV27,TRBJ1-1,CASSPGQGFTEAFF
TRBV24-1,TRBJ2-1,CATSDLQGAEQFF
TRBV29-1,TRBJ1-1,CSVEYLNTEAFF
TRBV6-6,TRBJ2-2,CASSYSKGTGELFF
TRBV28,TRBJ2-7,CASSLGFVEQYF
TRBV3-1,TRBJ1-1,CASSHHRTNTEAFF
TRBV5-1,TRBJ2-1,CASSFGRGGNNEQFF
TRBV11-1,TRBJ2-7,CASSPGDPYGQYF
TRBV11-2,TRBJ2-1,CASSLVPSNNEQFF
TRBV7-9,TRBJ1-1,CASSSQGTEAFF
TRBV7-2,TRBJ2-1,CASSLGTETYNEQFF
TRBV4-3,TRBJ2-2,CASSQYHPPNTGELFF
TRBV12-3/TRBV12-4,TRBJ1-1,CASSPWDRGNTEAFF
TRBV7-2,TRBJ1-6,CASSLAPGNSPLHF